The 19 T cell receptor beta chains reported below all come from one sample, sequenced in a study of T cells in localized non-small cell lung cancer. Some clones are missing from TCRdb's copy, which holds only in-frame ones; the method was immunoSEQ multiplex PCR. The repertoire holds approximately 41,000 clones, with 85% to 90% as singletons. The source was peripheral blood, collected before any cancer treatment. The receptor source for this set is a woman aged 18 to 55 with stage III lung adenocarcinoma.

The chain links TRBV7-2 to TRBJ2-5; possibly TRBD1 for D (6 bases). The CDR3 extends over 15 amino acids. Trimming left V 0 bases short and J 2 bases short, with 10 bases between. The germline gives CDR1 SGHTA, CDR2 FQGNSA. This CDR3 reads CASSLAARGQETQYF. CDR3 DNA sequence: TGTGCCAGCAGCTTAGCGGCCAGGGGACAAGAGACCCAGTACTTC. Combining the CDR3 with reference TRBV7-2 and TRBJ2-5 gives the whole variable domain GAGVSQSPSNKVTEKGKDVELRCDPISGHTALYWYRQSLGQGLEFLIYFQGNSAPDKSGLPSDRFSAERTGGSVSTLTIQRTQQEDSAVYLCASSLAARGQETQYFGPGTRLLVL.

The CDR3 DNA sequence: TGTGCCAGCAGCTTATCCCACGAGCAGTACTTC. Protein product: CASSLSHEQYF. V usage is TRBV7-2 and J usage is TRBJ2-7; D is unclear. From germline, CDR1 is SGHTA and CDR2 FQGNSA. The CDR3 has 11 amino acids. Trimming removed 2 bases at V and 5 bases at J, with 4 bases between.

The chain employs TRBV2 and TRBJ1-1, with no clear D. The CDR3 runs to 13 residues. Trimming removed 3 bases at V and 5 bases at J, with 10 bases between. Germline V gene lookup returns CDR1 SNHLY and CDR2 FYNNEI. The CDR3 here is CASSDMVGTEAFF. The CDR3 region has the DNA TGTGCCAGCAGTGATATGGTAGGGACTGAAGCTTTCTTT.

This sequence joins TRBV6-6 and TRBJ1-2; TRBD1 matches at 7 bases. Per the germline V gene, CDR1 is MNHNY and CDR2 is SVGAGI (reference sequence). The CDR3 runs to 15 residues. Germline trimming cut 6 bases from V and 4 bases from J; bases unmatched to any gene: 11. CDR3 sequence: CASSSGTARRYGYTF. For the CDR3, the DNA is TGTGCCAGCAGCTCCGGGACAGCAAGACGCTATGGCTACACCTTC.

The chain is built from TRBV5-1 and TRBJ1-2; D is unclear. This CDR3 is built from 13 residues. Germline loops: CDR1 SGHRS, CDR2 YFSETQ. Trimming removed 5 bases at V and 5 bases at J, with 13 bases between. The CDR3 region is CASSSTGNYGYTF. The CDR3 DNA reads TGCGCCAGCAGTTCCACGGGAAATTATGGCTACACCTTC.

This chain joins TRBV9 and TRBJ2-5, with 8 bases fitting TRBD2. Germline CDR1 is SGDLS and CDR2 is YYNGEE. This CDR3 comprises 14 residues. V gave up 4 bases and J gave up 2 bases; unmatched junction bases: 4. CDR3 sequence reads: CASSPQRGQETQYF. DNA for the CDR3: TGTGCCAGCAGCCCGCAGCGGGGGCAAGAGACCCAGTACTTC. The entire variable domain, with the rest obtained from reference TRBV9 and TRBJ2-5, is as follows: DSGVTQTPKHLITATGQRVTLRCSPRSGDLSVYWYQQSLDQGLQFLIQYYNGEERAKGNILERFSAQQFPDLHSELNLSSLELGDSALYFCASSPQRGQETQYFGPGTRLLVL.

The V and J genes are TRBV19 and TRBJ2-2; D gene unclear. The CDR3 covers 14 residues. Per the germline V gene, CDR1 is LNHDA and CDR2 is SQIVND (reference sequence). V shed 6 bases and J shed 0 bases, with 8 bases lying between them. DNA for the CDR3: TGTGCCAGTAGCAGCCTTGCGAACACCGGGGAGCTGTTTTTT. Encoded protein: CASSSLANTGELFF.

This clone was seen once. The chain couples TRBV6-1 to TRBJ1-1; 7 bases line up with TRBD1. CDR1 and CDR2 from the germline V gene are MNHNS and SASEGT. This CDR3 region has 14 residues. V was clipped by 5 bases and J by 1 base; unmatched bases: 4. The CDR3 DNA follows: TGTGCCAGCAGTAGACAGGGCCAGAACACTGAAGCTTTCTTT. Protein sequence: CASSRQGQNTEAFF.

The rearrangement links TRBV10-3 to TRBJ1-2, with D uncertain. The germline V gene encodes CDR1 ENHRY and CDR2 SYGVKD. V was trimmed by 4 bases and J by 0 bases, leaving 9 bases between them. The CDR3 length is 14 residues. The CDR3 DNA reads as TGTGCCATCAGTGTACAGCCCGCTAACTATGGCTACACCTTC. This codes for CAISVQPANYGYTF.

This clone has more than one count but fewer than ten. V usage is TRBV5-1 and J usage is TRBJ1-2; 8 nucleotides align to TRBD1. Per the germline V gene, CDR1 is SGHRS and CDR2 is YFSETQ. CDR3 length: 15 residues. The V gene end was trimmed by 0 bases and the J gene end by 6 bases; junction bases not matched to a gene: 7. The CDR3 here is CASSLGPGGADGYTF. Here the CDR3 DNA reads TGCGCCAGCAGCTTGGGGCCAGGGGGCGCGGATGGCTACACCTTC.

This rearrangement joins TRBV10-3 to TRBJ1-4; D is possibly TRBD1 (6 bases). The V end lost 5 bases, the J end lost 3 bases, and 7 bases lay between the germline ends. Germline V gene data show CDR1 as ENHRY and CDR2 as SYGVKD. The CDR3 loop spans 13 amino acids. CDR3 bases: TGTGCCATCAGTTACAGGGCTAATGAAAAACTGTTTTTT. Its translation: CAISYRANEKLFF.

The chain carries TRBV18 and TRBJ1-2; TRBD1 agrees at 7 bases. Germline CDR1 is KGHSH and CDR2 is LQKENI. V was pared by 2 bases and J by 0 bases, with 6 bases of the junction left unmatched. The length of the CDR3 is 16 residues. The CDR3 DNA sequence: TGTGCCAGCTCACCAAACACAGGGGAAGCTAACTATGGCTACACCTTC. Protein product: CASSPNTGEANYGYTF.

The chain carries TRBV9 and TRBJ2-1; possibly TRBD2 for D (6 bases). The CDR3 spans 15 residues. Germline lookup yields CDR1 SGDLS and CDR2 YYNGEE. Trimming took 4 bases from V and 0 from J, leaving 11 bases between them. The CDR3 region has the DNA TGTGCCAGCAGCCGTAGCGGCGACTCCTACAATGAGCAGTTCTTC. It yields the protein CASSRSGDSYNEQFF. Full variable domain (outside the CDR3, taken from reference TRBV9 and TRBJ2-1): DSGVTQTPKHLITATGQRVTLRCSPRSGDLSVYWYQQSLDQGLQFLIQYYNGEERAKGNILERFSAQQFPDLHSELNLSSLELGDSALYFCASSRSGDSYNEQFFGPGTRLTVL.

The chain uses TRBV19 and TRBJ2-7, with 11 bases lining up with TRBD1. Germline V gives CDR1 LNHDA, CDR2 SQIVND (reference sequence). The CDR3 sequence is 14 residues long. Unmatched junction bases numbered 4, after V lost 3 bases and J lost 6 bases. CDR3 sequence (DNA): TGTGCCAGTAGTATCCGGGACAGGGGGTTCGAGCAGTACTTC. Translating it yields CASSIRDRGFEQYF.

The CDR3 nucleotides are TGTGCCAGCAGACCACAGGGATCGCACGAAAAACTGTTTTTT. Its translation is CASRPQGSHEKLFF. This chain connects TRBV2 to TRBJ1-4, with a tentative D call TRBD1 (6 bases). Trimming took 6 bases from V and 8 from J, leaving 16 bases between them. CDR1 and CDR2 (germline): SNHLY, FYNNEI. The CDR3 runs to 14 residues.

The chain is built from TRBV6-4 and TRBJ1-1, with a weak D call TRBD1 (6 bases). The CDR3 has 14 residues. Germline V lookup: CDR1 MRHNA, CDR2 SNTAGT. The V end lost 6 bases, the J end lost 4 bases, and 15 bases lay between the germline ends. CDR3 residues: CASRPGGVGTEAFF. Written as DNA, the CDR3 is TGTGCCAGCAGACCGGGGGGCGTGGGCACTGAAGCTTTCTTT.

The rearrangement joins TRBV7-2 to TRBJ2-5; D assignment may be TRBD1 or TRBD2 (5 bases each). Germline CDR1 is SGHTA and CDR2 is FQGNSA. CDR3 length: 16 amino acids. Trimming took 2 bases from V and 4 from J, leaving 17 bases between them. CDR3 protein: CASSLQGAAEVETQYF. CDR3 DNA sequence: TGTGCCAGCAGCTTACAGGGAGCGGCCGAGGTAGAGACCCAGTACTTC.

The genes are TRBV7-2 and TRBJ2-5; TRBD1 or TRBD2 may be the D gene (5 bases each). Deletions cut 1 base from V and 3 bases from J, with 9 bases between. The CDR3 loop spans 14 amino acids. Germline V lookup: CDR1 SGHTA, CDR2 FQGNSA. CDR3 coding DNA: TGTGCCAGCAGCTTAGGGGGGAGAGAAGAGACCCAGTACTTC. Protein: CASSLGGREETQYF.

This clone was counted a few times. V usage is TRBV9 and J usage is TRBJ1-1; 8 nucleotides match TRBD1. CDR3 length: 19 residues. Germline CDR1 and CDR2: SGDLS and YYNGEE. V dropped 4 bases and J dropped 5; count of bases not matched to a gene: 22. The CDR3 protein is CASSPRGSGQGLRETEAFF. The CDR3 DNA is TGTGCCAGCAGCCCGCGGGGGTCCGGACAGGGACTCAGGGAGACTGAAGCTTTCTTT.